The source of this T cell receptor (beta chain) is a study of Tregs in tolerant kidney transplant recipients. Whole-study results and caveats: Tolerant patients' donor-specific Tregs expanded beyond overall Tregs, suggesting antigen-driven growth.

CD4+CD25+CD127- Tregs, CD4+CD25- non-Tregs, CD4 and CD8 cells were sorted. The germline V gene has CDR1 SGHNT and CDR2 YYREEE (reference sequence). This CDR3 spans 13 amino acids. V gave up 3 bases and J gave up 4 bases, with 9 bases separating them. Sequencing was performed with immunoSEQ multiplex PCR; in TCRdb, only in-frame clones are kept and a portion is missing. The repertoire holds about 110,000 clones, with 85% to 90% as singletons. Of note for this clone: The antigen is not known.

The chain joins TRBV5-4 to TRBJ2-3; D unresolved. The TCR originated in a human donor who received a combined kidney and bone marrow transplant. Sequencing used CD4+ T cells from blood, obtained before the transplant. The CDR3 DNA reads TGTGCCAGCAGCTCCTACGGGTCAGATACGCAGTATTTT. It codes for CASSSYGSDTQYF.